Described below is a single T cell receptor (beta chain) sequence and its context. The record originates from a study of blood T cell repertoires in COVID-19. Study as a whole: Researchers got acute and convalescent COVID-19 samples from the United States, Italy and Spain. In each case, the material was cDNA or gDNA derived from T cells, B-cell-depleted T cells, or PBMCs.

In the source study's methods: It was from reference gene primer amplification that nucleated cell counts were estimated. The protocol was immunoSEQ multiplex PCR, while the TCRdb copy is restricted to in-frame clones and leaves out a portion. The DNA gave D and trimming, while V, J and clone size come from that table. The repertoire holds hundreds of thousands of clones, with around nine tenths as singletons. The germline V and J ends were trimmed by 0 bases and 0 bases, with 11 bases remaining between them. CDR1 GTSNPN and CDR2 SVGIG come from the germline V gene (reference sequence). The CDR3 sequence is 15 residues long.

The receptor's source is a woman aged 18-35 years who had recovered from COVID-19. The V and J genes are TRBV30 and TRBJ1-1; no reliable D call. The specimen sequenced was peripheral blood. The CDR3 sequence: CAWSVMRLMNTEAFF. The DNA for the CDR3 is TGTGCCTGGAGTGTTATGAGACTTATGAACACTGAAGCTTTCTTT.